This TCR beta chain was documented in a study of T cell repertoires in cytomegalovirus infection (dated by TCRdb to about 2019). Study-wide context: The HLA type of each donor mattered for the analysis, because public TCR beta signatures pointed to carriage of CMV infection along with the matching HLA type.

Points the paper makes about the study in general: The ex vivo response was dominated by HLA-C-restricted CMV-specific TCR beta clonotypes, and the single most frequent clonotype in two of eight donors was supplied by these HLA-C-restricted clonotypes. Cumulative frequency of public TCR beta family members discriminated carriers of CMV infection plus the relevant HLA type in this cohort and an independent 352-donor cohort.

Taken from cysteine to phenylalanine, the CDR3 has 11 residues. Only the CDR3 DNA is retained, 33 bases long and in frame from the first base. V is pared back by 0 bases and J by 5 bases, with 3 bases lying between the germline termini. CDR1 and CDR2, looked up from the germline V gene (reference sequence), are SGHKS and YYEKEE. Instrument on record: Illumina HiSeq 1500. The public sequencing data were trimmed at Q25 with fastp and processed into clonotypes with MiXCR by TCRdb, which kept only in-frame beta chains. Each entry merges the rows of one CDR3 protein and shows their most common DNA and genes. The table for this sample lists nearly 550,000 distinct CDR3 sequences; approximately 15% of them were counted only once. 20% to 30% of the sample lies in the top ten. A word on this clonotype: Its cognate antigen has yet to be identified. No much larger clonotype is one base removed from it; base qualities were not supplied.

The chain employs TRBV5-5 and TRBJ2-7, with the D segment identity uncertain. This receptor was obtained from a human donor in good health (CMV status not recorded). Some clones in this sample may be carry-over from other donors' samples. Source material: CD8+ T cells from PBMCs. In nucleotides, the sequence is TGTGCCAGCAGCTTGGACCACGAGCAGTACTTC. Its amino acids are CASSLDHEQYF.